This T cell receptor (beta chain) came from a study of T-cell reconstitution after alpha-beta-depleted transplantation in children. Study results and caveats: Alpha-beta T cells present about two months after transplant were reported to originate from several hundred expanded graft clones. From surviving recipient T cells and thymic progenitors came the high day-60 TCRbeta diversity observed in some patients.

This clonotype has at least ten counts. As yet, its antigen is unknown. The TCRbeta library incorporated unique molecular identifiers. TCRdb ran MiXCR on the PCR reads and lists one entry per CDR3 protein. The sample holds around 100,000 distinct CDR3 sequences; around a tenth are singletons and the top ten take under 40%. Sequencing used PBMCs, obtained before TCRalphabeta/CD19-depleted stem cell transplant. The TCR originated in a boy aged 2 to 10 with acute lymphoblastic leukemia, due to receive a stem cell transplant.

The CDR3 DNA is TGCAGTGCTAGTGACCCAACCCCAACCAAAGAGACCCAGTACTTC. Protein product: CSASDPTPTKETQYF. The J gene is TRBJ2-5, the V gene TRBV20-1; no reliable D call. CDR1 is DFQATT, CDR2 SNEGSKA, per germline (reference sequence). Trimming took 3 bases from V and 3 from J, leaving 17 bases between them. CDR3 size: 15 residues.